This TCR beta chain was sequenced in a study of tumor-infiltrating lymphocytes in primary liver carcinoma. Study details: Maximum tumor diameters ranged from roughly 4 to 10 cm, stage T1-T3 N0M0. Study-level points and caveats: Tumors had a significantly higher top-250-clone fraction than blood (p = 0.039).

TCR beta cDNA came from roughly 450 ng total RNA, primed with a constant-region primer. For TCR beta, libraries were produced by three nested multiplex PCR rounds using slightly modified ARM-PCR. PCR rounds one and two used TRBV1-TRBV30 forward primers with a C-beta reverse primer for 9 to 10 cycles each. TCRdb used MiXCR to reprocess the multiplex PCR reads, holding one entry per CDR3 protein. The sample holds tens of thousands of distinct CDR3 sequences; roughly 70% are singletons and the top ten take 29%. CDR1 MGHRA and CDR2 YSYEKL come from the germline V gene. This CDR3 is 15 amino acids long. Trimming cost V 1 base and J 2 bases, with 9 bases left between them. Each 20-30 mg portion of unsorted bulk tissue served as the source for co-extraction of RNA and DNA. Each tumor sample had over 90% viable tumor cells. This clonotype was recorded at least ten times. Antigen unknown.

The chain is built from TRBV4-1 and TRBJ2-1; no clear D. The clonotype originates from a man aged 40-49 years with primary liver carcinoma and hepatitis B virus infection. The sample comprised liver tumor tissue from sampling region 5. Noted subset: tumor region T5, tumor centre. The CDR3 coding sequence is TGCGCCAGCAGCCAAGGGGAACCCCCCTACAATGAGCAGTTCTTC. Protein product: CASSQGEPPYNEQFF.